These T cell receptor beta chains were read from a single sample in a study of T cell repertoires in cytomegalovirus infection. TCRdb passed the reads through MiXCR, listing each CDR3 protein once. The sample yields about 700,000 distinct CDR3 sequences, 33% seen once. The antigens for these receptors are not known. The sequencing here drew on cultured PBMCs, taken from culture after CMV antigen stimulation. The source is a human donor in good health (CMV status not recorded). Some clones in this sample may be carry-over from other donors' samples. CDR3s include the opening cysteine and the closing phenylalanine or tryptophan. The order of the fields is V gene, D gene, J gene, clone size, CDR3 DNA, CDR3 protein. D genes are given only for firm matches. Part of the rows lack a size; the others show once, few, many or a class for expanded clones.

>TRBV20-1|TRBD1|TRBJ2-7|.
TGCAGTGCTAGGGGGGACAGGGAAACGTGGGAGCAGTACTTC
CSARGDRETWEQYF
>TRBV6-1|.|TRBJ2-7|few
TGTGCCAGCAGTGAAGCGGGGGATACCTACGAGCAGTACTTC
CASSEAGDTYEQYF
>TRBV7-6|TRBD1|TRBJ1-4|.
TGTGCCAGCAGCCGCCACCGGGACAGGGGGGAAAAACTGTTTTTT
CASSRHRDRGEKLFF
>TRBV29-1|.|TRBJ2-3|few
TGCAGCGTCCAGCGAGCCGATACGCAGTATTTT
CSVQRADTQYF
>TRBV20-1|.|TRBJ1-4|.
TGCAGTGCTAGCATGGGGTATGGGTTCGGACGTGGCAGACCTGATGAAAAACTGTTTTTT
CSASMGYGFGRGRPDEKLFF
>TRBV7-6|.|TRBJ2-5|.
TGTGCCAGCAGCTTAGCGCCGGGGCCTGCGGGTGGAGAGACCCAGTACTTC
CASSLAPGPAGGETQYF
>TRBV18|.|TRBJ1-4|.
TGTGCCAGCTCACCTGGGGACGCGCTTAATGAAAAACTGTTTTTT
CASSPGDALNEKLFF
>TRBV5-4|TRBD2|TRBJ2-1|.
TGTGCCAGCAGCATTTCAGGGGGACTAGCGGGGGGGCGGCAGTTCTTC
CASSISGGLAGGRQFF
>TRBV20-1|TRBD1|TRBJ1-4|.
TGCAGTGCTAGAGATCGTAGGACAGGGAAAACAGGCGGACTGTTTTTT
CSARDRRTGKTGGLFF
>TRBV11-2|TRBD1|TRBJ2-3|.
TGTGCCAGCAGCCCCCGGACGGGACAGGGTGGAGATACGCAGTATTTT
CASSPRTGQGGDTQYF
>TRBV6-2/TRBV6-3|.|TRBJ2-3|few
TGTGCCAGCAGTCCCACCCTCGGGGCGAACCAGGTGGATACGCAGTATTTT
CASSPTLGANQVDTQYF
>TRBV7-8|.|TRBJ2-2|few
TGTGCCAGCACCAAGGGATCCGGGGAGCTGTTTTTT
CASTKGSGELFF
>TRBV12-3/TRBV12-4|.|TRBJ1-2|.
TGTGCCAGCAGTTTAATGGGGAACTATGGCTACACCTTC
CASSLMGNYGYTF
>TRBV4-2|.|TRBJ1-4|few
TGTGCCAGCAGCCAAGTTAAGGAAGGAAATGAAAAACTGTTTTTT
CASSQVKEGNEKLFF
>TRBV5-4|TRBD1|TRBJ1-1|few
TGTGCCAGCAGTTTAAGGGGGCGAGACACTGAAGCTTTCTTT
CASSLRGRDTEAFF
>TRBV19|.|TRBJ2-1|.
TGTGCCAGTAGTATTAACAGGTTCAATGAGCAGTTCTTC
CASSINRFNEQFF
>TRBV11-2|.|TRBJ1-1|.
TGTGCCAGCAGCGGCTCCCCGATGAACACTGAAGCTTTCTTT
CASSGSPMNTEAFF
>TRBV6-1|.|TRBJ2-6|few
TGTGCCAGCAGTGAGGGGACTTCTGGGGCCAACGTCCTGACTTTC
CASSEGTSGANVLTF
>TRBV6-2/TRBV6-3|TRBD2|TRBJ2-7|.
TGTGCCACGGCGGGACTAGCGGGAGCGAGCTCCTACGAGCAGTACTTC
CATAGLAGASSYEQYF
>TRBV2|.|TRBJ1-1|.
TGTGCCAGCAGTCCCGAGAGGGTTGGGGACACTGAAGCTTTCTTT
CASSPERVGDTEAFF
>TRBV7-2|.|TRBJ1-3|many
TGTGCCAGCAGCTTAAACGCAGGGGCCTTGAGCTCTGGAAACACCATATATTTT
CASSLNAGALSSGNTIYF
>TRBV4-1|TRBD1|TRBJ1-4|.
TGCGCCAGCAGCCGTCAGGGGGCAACTAATGAAAAACTGTTTTTT
CASSRQGATNEKLFF
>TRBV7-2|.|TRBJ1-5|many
TGTGCCAGCAGCATACTGGGAGCGGCCTTAGAGTTCCAGCATTTT
CASSILGAALEFQHF
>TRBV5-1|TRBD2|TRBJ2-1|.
TGCGCCAGCAGCTCGGGACTAGCGGGGTACTACAATGAGCAGTTCTTC
CASSSGLAGYYNEQFF
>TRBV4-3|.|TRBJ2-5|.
TGCGCCAGCAGCCAAGGGAGAGCGGGCGAGACCCAGTACTTC
CASSQGRAGETQYF
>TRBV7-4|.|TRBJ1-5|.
TGTGCCAGCAGCTTAGCTCGGGAAACTAACAATCAGCCCCAGCATTTT
CASSLARETNNQPQHF
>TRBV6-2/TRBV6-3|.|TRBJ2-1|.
TGTGCCAGCAGCCGGGGACTCCAAAACAATGAGCAGTTCTTC
CASSRGLQNNEQFF
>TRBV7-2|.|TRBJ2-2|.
TGTGCCAGCAGCCACTGGACAGCCTTGAACACCGGGGAGCTGTTTTTT
CASSHWTALNTGELFF
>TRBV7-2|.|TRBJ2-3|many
TGTGCCAGCACCAGGGACACCAGCACAGATACGCAGTATTTT
CASTRDTSTDTQYF
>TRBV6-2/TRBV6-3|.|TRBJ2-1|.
TGTGCCAGCAGTTCGTCCAGGGGCGGTTTGTTCCCGGATGAGCAGTTCTTC
CASSSSRGGLFPDEQFF
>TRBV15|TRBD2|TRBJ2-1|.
TGTGCCACCAGCAGAGAACTAGCGGGCAACTCCTACAATGAGCAGTTCTTC
CATSRELAGNSYNEQFF
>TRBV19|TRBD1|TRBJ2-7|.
TGTGCCAGTAGTACCCTCCCCGGGACAGGGGGCAACGAGCAGTACTTC
CASSTLPGTGGNEQYF
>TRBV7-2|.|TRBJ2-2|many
TGTGCCAGCAGCTTCCTCAGGGGGGGAGGAGAGCTGTTTTTT
CASSFLRGGGELFF
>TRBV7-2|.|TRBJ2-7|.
TGTGCCAGCAGCTCGGAGTCGGGTGAGCAGTACTTC
CASSSESGEQYF